These 16 T cell receptor beta chains originate from one sample sequenced in a study of T cell repertoires in aging, cancer and after chemotherapy. TCR beta rearrangements were amplified from peripheral blood genomic DNA. Multiplex touch-down PCR with TRB-A/B primers amplified rearranged V-D-J TRB sequences. TCRdb analysed the multiplex PCR reads with MiXCR anew, one entry per CDR3 protein. The data hold around 9,200 distinct CDR3 sequences, with around 35% observed a single time. The sample taken for sequencing was blood. The receptors here all came from a human donor in good health. The donor label of this sample is uncertain.

By proportion, this clonotype is medium-sized (0.01 to 0.1%). The chain has TRBV29-1 and TRBJ2-5; 7 bases are a match to TRBD2. This CDR3 has 12 amino acids. Looked up from germline, CDR1 is SQVTM and CDR2 is ANQGSEA. The ends lost 6 bases at V and 7 bases at J; junction bases unmatched: 8. CDR3 loop: CSVDGGSGTQYF. Here the CDR3 DNA reads TGCAGCGTCGACGGGGGGTCGGGGACCCAGTACTTC.

The V gene is TRBV30, the J gene TRBJ1-2; no definite D call. The CDR3 consists of 10 residues. Germline V gene sequence: CDR1 GTSNPN, CDR2 SVGIG (reference sequence). Deletions cut 8 bases from V and 1 base from J, with 5 bases between. The CDR3 region is CALGNYGYTF. DNA for the CDR3: TGTGCCCTGGGTAACTATGGCTACACCTTC.

This clonotype was recorded a few times. The rearrangement joins TRBV6-1 to TRBJ1-2, with 7 bases fitting TRBD1. CDR1 and CDR2 from the germline V gene are MNHNS and SASEGT. The CDR3 has 15 amino acids. V lost 4 bases and J lost 1; bases outside the gene matches: 6. The CDR3 region has the DNA TGTGCCAGCAGTGTAGGGACAGAAGATAACTATGGCTACACCTTC. This translates into CASSVGTEDNYGYTF.

The chain uses TRBV5-4 and TRBJ2-3, with 9 positions matching TRBD2. Trimming at V came to 4 bases and at J to 4 bases, leaving 10 bases not matched to a gene. The CDR3 contains 16 residues. Germline lookup yields CDR1 SGHNT and CDR2 YYREEE (reference sequence). This CDR3 is CASSRGGGGYADTQYF. CDR3 in DNA: TGTGCCAGCAGCCGCGGGGGGGGGGGGTATGCAGATACGCAGTATTTT.

The chain links TRBV12-5 to TRBJ1-6, with a weak D call TRBD1 (5 bases). CDR3 size: 16 residues. Germline CDR1 is LGHNT and CDR2 is FRNRAP. CDR3 bases: TGTGCCAGCAGTCCTGGGGCCATCCCGGGTAATTCACCCCTCCACTTT. Its protein is CASSPGAIPGNSPLHF.

A few counts support this clonotype. V gene TRBV7-9 combines with J gene TRBJ2-1; 7 bases map to TRBD1. Germline assignment: CDR1 SEHNR and CDR2 FQNEAQ (reference sequence). The V and J ends lost 7 bases and 3 bases, in that order; junction bases with no gene match: 3. The CDR3 is made up of 13 amino acids. CDR3 nucleotide sequence: TGTGCCAGCAAGGGGACAGTCTACAATGAGCAGTTCTTC. Its protein product is CASKGTVYNEQFF. Supplemented by reference TRBV7-9 and TRBJ2-1, the full variable domain reads DTGVSQNPRHKITKRGQNVTFRCDPISEHNRLYWYRQTLGQGPEFLTYFQNEAQLEKSRLLSDRFSAERPKGSFSTLEIQRTEQGDSAMYLCASKGTVYNEQFFGPGTRLTVL.

V is TRBV12-3 or TRBV12-4 and J is TRBJ1-1; D is unresolved. Deletions cut 3 bases from V and 3 bases from J, with 8 bases between. CDR3 length equals 13 residues. The CDR3 protein is CASSLLGDTEAFF. CDR3 coding DNA: TGTGCCAGCAGTTTGCTTGGGGACACTGAAGCTTTCTTT.

This clonotype is deemed medium-sized (0.01 to 0.1%). The chain recombines TRBV29-1 with TRBJ2-7; the D gene is possibly TRBD1 (7 bases). V was shortened by 5 bases and J by 6 bases, with 26 bases between the two germline ends. Germline V lookup: CDR1 SQVTM, CDR2 ANQGSEA. This CDR3 spans 16 amino acids. For the CDR3, the DNA is TGCAGCGTTTCCGGGAGAGGGGGGACAGCCGATCCCGAGCAGTACTTC. Translation gives CSVSGRGGTADPEQYF.

The chain recombines TRBV6-2 or TRBV6-3 with TRBJ1-6; D possibly corresponds to TRBD1 (5 bases). V shed 5 bases and J shed 8 bases, with 25 bases lying between them. The germline V gene has CDR1 MNHEY and CDR2 SVGEGT. The CDR3 spans 18 residues. CDR3 sequence (DNA): TGTGCCAGCAGTGAGTGGGACTCATCTTTTCGTCGGGATTCACCCCTCCACTTT. Translating it yields CASSEWDSSFRRDSPLHF.

Only a few counts were recorded for this clonotype. This chain uses TRBV5-1 with TRBJ1-2; the D gene is possibly TRBD1 (5 bases). The CDR3 runs to 13 residues. The V and J ends lost 1 base and 8 bases respectively, with 12 bases between them. The germline V gene has CDR1 SGHRS and CDR2 YFSETQ. CDR3 sequence reads: CASSLTGDEGYTF. The CDR3 nucleotides are TGCGCCAGCAGCTTGACGGGGGATGAGGGCTACACCTTC. Variable domain in full (rest from reference TRBV5-1 and TRBJ1-2): KAGVTQTPRYLIKTRGQQVTLSCSPISGHRSVSWYQQTPGQGLQFLFEYFSETQRNKGNFPGRFSGRQFSNSRSEMNVSTLELGDSALYLCASSLTGDEGYTFGSGTRLTVV.

V gene TRBV10-1 combines with J gene TRBJ1-1; no clear D. From germline, CDR1 is WNHNN and CDR2 SYGVQD (reference sequence). The CDR3 sequence is 13 residues long. Trimming stripped 3 bases from V and 3 bases from J, with 8 bases between. The CDR3 protein is CASSDRSHTEAFF. CDR3 nucleotides: TGCGCCAGCAGTGACAGGTCGCACACTGAAGCTTTCTTT.

This clonotype is medium-sized (0.01 to 0.1%) in the sample. The V and J genes are TRBV29-1 and TRBJ1-2, with 7 bases that match TRBD1. The CDR3 has 13 amino acids. From germline, CDR1 is SQVTM and CDR2 ANQGSEA. V shed 6 bases, J shed 0 bases, and the junction held 4 bases outside the gene matches. The CDR3 bases are TGCAGCGTCGGGGACAGTCCTAACTATGGCTACACCTTC. Translated, it gives CSVGDSPNYGYTF.

The chain recombines TRBV6-6 with TRBJ1-2, with D possibly being TRBD1 (6 bases). The last part of the DNA fits TRBJ2-7 better; the J call may be wrong. This CDR3 spans 15 amino acids. Looked up from germline, CDR1 is MNHNY and CDR2 is SVGAGI (reference sequence). The chain's CDR3 is CASSYTTGWSLVQYF. The DNA for the CDR3 is TGTGCCAGCAGTTACACAACAGGGTGGTCCCTTGTGCAGTACTTC.

The chain recombines TRBV7-9 with TRBJ1-1, with 9 bases lining up with TRBD1. The CDR3 runs 16 residues. Germline loops: CDR1 SEHNR, CDR2 FQNEAQ (reference sequence). J was trimmed by 2 bases and V by 4 bases; bases with no gene match: 8. As DNA, the CDR3 is TGTGCCAGCAGCTCTAGACAGGGGGATGAAAACACTGAAGCTTTCTTT. This sequence encodes CASSSRQGDENTEAFF.

V and J are TRBV6-5 and TRBJ2-2, with 7 bases fitting TRBD2. Trimming removed 8 bases from V and 2 bases from J; junction bases left unmatched: 5. The germline CDR1 and CDR2 sequences are MNHEY and SVGAGI. The CDR3 consists of 14 residues. The CDR3, as DNA: TGTGCCAGCGGGTCTAGCGGCAACACCGGGGAGCTGTTTTTT. Its translation: CASGSSGNTGELFF.

This clonotype occurred a few times. V gene TRBV6-2 or TRBV6-3 combines with J gene TRBJ2-7, with TRBD1 matching over 7 bases. The CDR3 runs to 15 residues. From germline, CDR1 is MNHEY and CDR2 SVGEGT. Trimming at V came to 0 bases and at J to 2 bases, leaving 4 bases not matched to a gene. CDR3 sequence (DNA): TGTGCCAGCAGTTACTCGACAGGGCCGACCTACGAGCAGTACTTC. Its protein is CASSYSTGPTYEQYF.